This is a list of T cell receptor beta chains from one sample in a study of T-cell memory formation after mild COVID-19. TCRdb used MiXCR to reprocess the 5' RACE reads, holding one entry per CDR3 protein. The sample lists some 88,000 distinct CDR3 sequences, approximately 25% occurring once. The sequenced material came from PBMCs or a T cell subset sorted from them (not recorded which). These receptors all come from a young man who had mild COVID-19 (a few samples of this study predate the infection). Cell type and time point are not known. Both conserved end residues are part of each CDR3. The order of the fields is CDR3 DNA, CDR3 protein, D gene, J gene, V gene, clone size. A D gene is named only where the DNA matches it firmly. Clone size is not always given. Where it is, it says once, few, many or a class for expanded clones.

TGCAGTGCTAGAGGGAGGGAGGGGTTCAATCAGCCCCAGCATTTT CSARGREGFNQPQHF NA TRBJ1-5 TRBV20-1 few
TGTGCCAGCAGTACCGGGACAGGAGCTTTCTTT CASSTGTGAFF TRBD1 TRBJ1-1 TRBV5-5 NA
TGTGCCAGCAGCCAAGAGGGATTGGTCCTATATGGCTACACCTTC CASSQEGLVLYGYTF NA TRBJ1-2 TRBV4-2 few
TGTGCCAGCAGTTACACCCGGACACCCGGGACTGAAGCTTTCTTT CASSYTRTPGTEAFF NA TRBJ1-1 TRBV6-5 NA
TGTGCCAGCAGGCCGGGGACAGATTTCGCTGGGGCCAACGTCCTGACTTTC CASRPGTDFAGANVLTF TRBD1 TRBJ2-6 TRBV28 NA
TGTGCCAGCAGCGGACCCGGGACAGGTTCCTACGAGCAGTACTTC CASSGPGTGSYEQYF TRBD1 TRBJ2-7 TRBV9 few
TGCAGCGTTGGCAGAGCAGATACGCAGTATTTT CSVGRADTQYF NA TRBJ2-3 TRBV29-1 few
TGTGCCAGCATTATGCCCGGGTTAGTTAGTACGCAGTATTTT CASIMPGLVSTQYF NA TRBJ2-3 TRBV28 few
TGTGCCAGCAACGACGGAGTCCGCACAGATACGCAGTATTTT CASNDGVRTDTQYF NA TRBJ2-3 TRBV7-9 few
TGCAGTGCTATTCTAGCGAATCGGTACGAGCAGTACTTC CSAILANRYEQYF NA TRBJ2-7 TRBV20-1 many
TGCGCCAGCAGCCAAGAGTCAGCGGGGGGGCTCCGGGACGGGGAGCTGTTTTTT CASSQESAGGLRDGELFF TRBD2 TRBJ2-2 TRBV4-3 NA
TGTGCCAGCAGCCTCGATCCGGGGGGCTACACCTTC CASSLDPGGYTF NA TRBJ1-2 TRBV5-5 NA